The rows below give T cell receptor beta chains drawn from one sample of a study of blood T cell repertoires in COVID-19. The method was immunoSEQ multiplex PCR; TCRdb's version includes in-frame clones alone and lacks a portion of them. The profile shows around 350,000 clones, about 87% of them singletons. Sequencing input: peripheral blood. The receptors stem from a human donor in a cohort sampled during active COVID-19. CDR3s leave out the opening cysteine and the closing phenylalanine or tryptophan.

v_call	j_call	cdr3_aa
TRBV6-5	TRBJ1-2	ASSYSNRNYGYT
TRBV4-2	TRBJ1-1	ASSQGDRGWTEAF
TRBV30	TRBJ1-2	AWSVNRGLGGYT
TRBV28	TRBJ2-7	ASSYPQREGGPYEQY
TRBV6-2/TRBV6-3	TRBJ1-2	ASSYSGQFYGYT
TRBV29-1	TRBJ2-3	SVPSGGTDTQY
TRBV7-3	TRBJ1-4	ASSLGRGPGEKLF
TRBV7-2	TRBJ1-1	ASSPHPGLENTEAF
TRBV11-2	TRBJ2-7	ASSLTGDGYEQY
TRBV10-3	TRBJ2-5	AISESSGLRVETQY
TRBV2	TRBJ2-2	ASSQLGGNTGELF
TRBV7-8	TRBJ1-4	ASSWRNRANEKLF
TRBV7-3	TRBJ2-3	ASSQTSGDTQY
TRBV6-6	TRBJ1-1	ASSPLTDGGEDTEAF
TRBV4-1	TRBJ1-3	ASSQDVGNTIY
TRBV6-2/TRBV6-3	TRBJ2-7	ASSYRLAGAGLYEQY
TRBV7-3	TRBJ2-7	ASSRQAGTGNSYEQY
TRBV6-5	TRBJ2-1	ASSYVSSGSNEQF
TRBV19	TRBJ2-3	ASRFSSGGTDTQY
TRBV19	TRBJ1-5	ASSGGSVGNQPQH
TRBV24-1	TRBJ2-7	ATSDHRTYEQY
TRBV30	TRBJ1-2	AWSDGQGDGYT
TRBV7-9	TRBJ1-2	ASSFGSDWGYT
TRBV27	TRBJ2-7	ASSSPSGKTYEQY
TRBV14	TRBJ2-7	ASSQFETSGRPYEQY
TRBV4-2	TRBJ1-2	ASSQERGRGSYT
TRBV30	TRBJ2-1	AWSERNAYNEQF
TRBV30	TRBJ1-5	AWSKTRGQPQH
TRBV7-2	TRBJ1-1	ASSLEGTGSEAF
TRBV19	TRBJ2-7	ASSQTGAGQAYEQY
TRBV10-3	TRBJ2-3	ATGALAGGLSTDTQY
TRBV3-1/TRBV3-2	TRBJ2-1	ASSTGGFSGSSHEQF
TRBV3-1/TRBV3-2	TRBJ1-5	ASSQDSGSQPQH
TRBV6-5	TRBJ1-1	ASSYATPSFGTEAF
TRBV7-2	TRBJ2-5	ASSLQKGQGLSETQY
TRBV7-8	TRBJ2-7	ASSLTWSGLTAYEQY
TRBV12-3/TRBV12-4	TRBJ2-5	SSSTGPQETQY
TRBV4-1	TRBJ2-7	ASSQGFPLGRGEQY
TRBV7-2	TRBJ2-7	ASSLGRVDEQY
TRBV18	TRBJ1-2	ASQQGYGYGYT
TRBV13	TRBJ2-7	ASSLFSGPAGGWYEQY
TRBV5-1	TRBJ2-7	ASSPGGRNAYEQY
TRBV6-5	TRBJ2-5	ASSSRSSTHQY